The present T cell receptor beta chain was sequenced within a study of T cells of healthy individuals. MiXCR, run by TCRdb on the 5' RACE reads, gives a single entry per CDR3 protein. This sample has about 96,000 distinct CDR3 sequences, with under 20% found just once. This CDR3 contains 15 residues. Looked up from germline, CDR1 is MGHRA and CDR2 is YSYEKL. The trim removed 4 bases at V and 2 bases at J, leaving 2 bases unmatched. The sequence was collected from a human donor in good health. The rearrangement joins TRBV4-1 to TRBJ2-3; 11 bases fit TRBD2. Here the CDR3 DNA reads TGCGCCAGCAGCCTTAGCGGGGGGGCCACAGATACGCAGTATTTT. Translated, it gives CASSLSGGATDTQYF.